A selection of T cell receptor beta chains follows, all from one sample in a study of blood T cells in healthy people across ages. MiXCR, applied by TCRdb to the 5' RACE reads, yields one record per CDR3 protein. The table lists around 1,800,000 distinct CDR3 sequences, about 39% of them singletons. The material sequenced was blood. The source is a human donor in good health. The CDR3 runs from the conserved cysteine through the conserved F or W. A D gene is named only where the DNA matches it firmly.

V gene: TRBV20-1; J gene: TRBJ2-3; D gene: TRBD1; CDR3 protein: CSARDTLTGSFTDTQYF; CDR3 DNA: TGCAGTGCTAGAGATACCCTGACAGGGAGTTTCACAGATACGCAGTATTTT
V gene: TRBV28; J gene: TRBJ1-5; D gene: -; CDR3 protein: CASSLIREGQPQHF; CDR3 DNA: TGTGCCAGCAGTTTAATACGTGAGGGCCAGCCCCAGCATTTT
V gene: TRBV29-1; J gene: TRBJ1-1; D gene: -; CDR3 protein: CSVGQRMNTEAFF; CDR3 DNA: TGCAGCGTTGGACAGAGAATGAACACTGAAGCTTTCTTT
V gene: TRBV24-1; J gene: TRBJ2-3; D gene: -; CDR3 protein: CATRGRRVRDTQYF; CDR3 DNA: TGTGCCACCCGGGGGCGACGGGTACGAGATACGCAGTATTTT
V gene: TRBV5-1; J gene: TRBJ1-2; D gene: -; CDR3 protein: CASSFNLPNYGYTF; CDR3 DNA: TGCGCCAGCAGCTTCAATCTCCCTAACTATGGCTACACCTTC
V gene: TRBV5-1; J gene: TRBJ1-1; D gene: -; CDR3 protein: CASSLGSDYTEAFF; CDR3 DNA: TGCGCCAGCAGCTTGGGATCGGACTACACTGAAGCTTTCTTT
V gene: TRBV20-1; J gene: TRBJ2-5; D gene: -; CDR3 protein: CSAPKVGQQETQYF; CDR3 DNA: TGCAGTGCTCCCAAAGTCGGACAGCAAGAGACCCAGTACTTC
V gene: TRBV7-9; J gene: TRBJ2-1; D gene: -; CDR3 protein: CASSLISGGEQFF; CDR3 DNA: TGTGCCAGCAGCTTAATTTCAGGCGGGGAGCAGTTCTTC
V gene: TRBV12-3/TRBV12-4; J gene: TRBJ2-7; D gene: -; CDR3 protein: CANCLGELDEQYF; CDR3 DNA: TGTGCCAACTGCCTAGGGGAACTCGACGAGCAGTACTTC
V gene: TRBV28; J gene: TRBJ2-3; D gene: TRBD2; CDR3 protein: CACHGGGTDTQYF; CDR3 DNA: TGTGCCTGCCACGGGGGGGGAACAGATACGCAGTATTTT
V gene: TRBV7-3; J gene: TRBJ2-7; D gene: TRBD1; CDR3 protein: CASSSTPGQETYEQYF; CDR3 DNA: TGTGCCAGCAGCTCGACACCGGGACAGGAGACCTACGAGCAGTACTTC